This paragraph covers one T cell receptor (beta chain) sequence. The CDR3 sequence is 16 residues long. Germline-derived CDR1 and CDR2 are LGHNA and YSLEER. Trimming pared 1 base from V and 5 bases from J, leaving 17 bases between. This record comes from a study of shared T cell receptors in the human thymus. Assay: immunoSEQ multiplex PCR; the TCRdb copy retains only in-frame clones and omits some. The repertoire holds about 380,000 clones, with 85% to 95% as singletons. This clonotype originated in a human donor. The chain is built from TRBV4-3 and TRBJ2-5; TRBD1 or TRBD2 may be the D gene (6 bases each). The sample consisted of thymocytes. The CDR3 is CASSQVEGGLFETQYF. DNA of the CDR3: TGCGCCAGCAGCCAAGTTGAGGGGGGTTTGTTCGAGACCCAGTACTTC.